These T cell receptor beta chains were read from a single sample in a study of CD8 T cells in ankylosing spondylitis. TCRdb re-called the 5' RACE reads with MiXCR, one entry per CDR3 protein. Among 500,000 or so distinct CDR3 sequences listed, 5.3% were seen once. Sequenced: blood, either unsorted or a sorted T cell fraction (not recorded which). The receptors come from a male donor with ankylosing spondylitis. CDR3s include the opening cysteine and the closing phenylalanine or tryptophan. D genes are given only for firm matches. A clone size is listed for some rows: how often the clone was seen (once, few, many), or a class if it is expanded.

DNA: TGCGCCAGCAGCCTCCTGACAGGGGGTCCCTACGAGCAGTACTTC; CDR3: CASSLLTGGPYEQYF; V: TRBV5-1; J: TRBJ2-7; size: many; D: TRBD1
DNA: TGCAGTGCCGAAGGACGGGATAACTATGGCTACACCTTC; CDR3: CSAEGRDNYGYTF; V: TRBV20-1; J: TRBJ1-2; size: .; D: .
DNA: TGTGCCATAGAAGACCGGGACAAATTCTATGGCTACACCTTC; CDR3: CAIEDRDKFYGYTF; V: TRBV10-3; J: TRBJ1-2; size: many; D: .
DNA: TGCGCCAGCAGCCAAGAAGGAGGACCTGGCGACGAGCAGTACTTC; CDR3: CASSQEGGPGDEQYF; V: TRBV4-3; J: TRBJ2-7; size: few; D: .
DNA: TGCAGTGCTAGAGAGGGTGGCTACACCTTC; CDR3: CSAREGGYTF; V: TRBV20-1; J: TRBJ1-2; size: many; D: .
DNA: TGTGCCAGCAGCCATAAAGGGGACCTCTATGGCTACACCTTC; CDR3: CASSHKGDLYGYTF; V: TRBV4-2; J: TRBJ1-2; size: many; D: .
DNA: TGTGCCAGCAGCTTACTAGGTGGAGTCAGCTACGAGCAGTACTTC; CDR3: CASSLLGGVSYEQYF; V: TRBV7-9; J: TRBJ2-7; size: many; D: .
DNA: TGTGCCAGCAAACCGGACAGGGGCACTGAAGCTTTCTTT; CDR3: CASKPDRGTEAFF; V: TRBV11-2; J: TRBJ1-1; size: many; D: TRBD1
DNA: TGCGCCAGCTCTGTCCTGGATTACAATGAGCAGTTCTTC; CDR3: CASSVLDYNEQFF; V: TRBV5-1; J: TRBJ2-1; size: many; D: .
DNA: TGTGCCAGCAGCGTGGCCTACAGGGGCGATAGCACAGATACGCAGTATTTT; CDR3: CASSVAYRGDSTDTQYF; V: TRBV9; J: TRBJ2-3; size: many; D: TRBD1
DNA: TGTGCCAGCAGCTTTAGCGGGGGGGTTTACAATGAGCAGTTCTTC; CDR3: CASSFSGGVYNEQFF; V: TRBV7-3; J: TRBJ2-1; size: many; D: TRBD2
DNA: TGTGCCTTCTGTTTAGTTTCGTGGGGACGGACTAACTATGGCTACACCTTC; CDR3: CAFCLVSWGRTNYGYTF; V: TRBV12-3/TRBV12-4; J: TRBJ1-2; size: .; D: .
DNA: TGTGCCACCAGCAGAGTTGGAACGATGAACACTGAAGCTTTCTTT; CDR3: CATSRVGTMNTEAFF; V: TRBV15; J: TRBJ1-1; size: many; D: .
DNA: TGCGCCAGCAGCTCCTTCCAAGGTTTAAGCACTGAAGCTTTCTTT; CDR3: CASSSFQGLSTEAFF; V: TRBV5-1; J: TRBJ1-1; size: many; D: .
DNA: TGCAGCGTTGGGGGAGCGGCTAGCGGGGGGTTAAGCACAGATACGCAGTATTTT; CDR3: CSVGGAASGGLSTDTQYF; V: TRBV29-1; J: TRBJ2-3; size: many; D: TRBD2
DNA: TGTGCCAGCAGAAAGACAGGGGCTAGCACAGATACGCAGTATTTT; CDR3: CASRKTGASTDTQYF; V: TRBV11-1; J: TRBJ2-3; size: .; D: TRBD1
DNA: TGTGCCAGCGGGAGGGCCCAGCTCCTCTACGAGCAGTACTTC; CDR3: CASGRAQLLYEQYF; V: TRBV6-2/TRBV6-3; J: TRBJ2-7; size: few; D: TRBD2
DNA: TGTGCCAGCAGCCCCGGGACAGGGGAGTCCTACGAGCAGTACTTC; CDR3: CASSPGTGESYEQYF; V: TRBV12-3/TRBV12-4; J: TRBJ2-7; size: few; D: TRBD1
DNA: TGTGCGAGCAGGCTAGCGGGGGATCCGCAGTATTTT; CDR3: CASRLAGDPQYF; V: TRBV7-9; J: TRBJ2-3; size: many; D: TRBD2
DNA: TGTGCCAGCAGTTACCGTGAAGGGTACGAGCAGTACTTC; CDR3: CASSYREGYEQYF; V: TRBV6-5; J: TRBJ2-7; size: many; D: .
DNA: TGTGCCAGCAGCCAAGGGAATCCAGGCACCTTCACAGATACGCAGTATTTT; CDR3: CASSQGNPGTFTDTQYF; V: TRBV4-2; J: TRBJ2-3; size: many; D: .
DNA: TGTGCCAGTAGACTAGCGCGAATGGCGAATGAGCAGTTCTTC; CDR3: CASRLARMANEQFF; V: TRBV12-3/TRBV12-4; J: TRBJ2-1; size: many; D: TRBD2
DNA: TGCAGTGCTAGGCAGGGAGAAGTGTCCAATGAGCAGTTCTTC; CDR3: CSARQGEVSNEQFF; V: TRBV20-1; J: TRBJ2-1; size: many; D: .
DNA: TGTGCCAGCAGCTTAGGACAGAGGAGGGCCTTGACCGAGGCTGACAATGAGCAGTTCTTC; CDR3: CASSLGQRRALTEADNEQFF; V: TRBV11-1; J: TRBJ2-1; size: many; D: .
DNA: TGTGCCAGCAGCGCTCGGGACCGCCCTGGTGAAGCTTTCTTT; CDR3: CASSARDRPGEAFF; V: TRBV11-2; J: TRBJ1-1; size: many; D: .
DNA: TGCGCCAGCAGCTTGGGTGCGACAGGGTACGGGGATGAGCAGTTCTTC; CDR3: CASSLGATGYGDEQFF; V: TRBV5-1; J: TRBJ2-1; size: many; D: TRBD1
DNA: TGTGCCAGCGCCTCAAGCGGGGGGGAGCAGTTCTTC; CDR3: CASASSGGEQFF; V: TRBV11-2; J: TRBJ2-1; size: many; D: TRBD2
DNA: TGCGCCAGCAGCGCACGAACTAATGAAAAACTGTTTTTT; CDR3: CASSARTNEKLFF; V: TRBV4-3; J: TRBJ1-4; size: many; D: .
DNA: TGTGCCAGCAGCCCTCCTGGGCGGAACTACAATGAGCAGTTCTTC; CDR3: CASSPPGRNYNEQFF; V: TRBV7-9; J: TRBJ2-1; size: .; D: .
DNA: TGTGCCACCAGCAGAGTACTAGGGAGAACTGAAGCTTTCTTT; CDR3: CATSRVLGRTEAFF; V: TRBV15; J: TRBJ1-1; size: many; D: .
DNA: TGTGCCAGCTATGCCTTCGGCACAGATACGCAGTATTTT; CDR3: CASYAFGTDTQYF; V: TRBV12-3/TRBV12-4; J: TRBJ2-3; size: many; D: .
DNA: TGCAGCGTTGAAGGAAACCACAGGGGGCCAGATACGCAGTATTTT; CDR3: CSVEGNHRGPDTQYF; V: TRBV29-1; J: TRBJ2-3; size: many; D: TRBD1
DNA: TGCAGCGTTCCCGGTGGCAGGGTCCACAGCAATCAGCCCCAGCATTTT; CDR3: CSVPGGRVHSNQPQHF; V: TRBV29-1; J: TRBJ1-5; size: many; D: .
DNA: TGCGCCAGCTTTCCAGGATCGGGGTCCTACAATGAGCAGTTCTTC; CDR3: CASFPGSGSYNEQFF; V: TRBV5-1; J: TRBJ2-1; size: many; D: .
DNA: TGTGCCAGCACCGCAGACAGGGGGCGGGGGAAAGCTTTCTTT; CDR3: CASTADRGRGKAFF; V: TRBV28; J: TRBJ1-1; size: .; D: TRBD1
DNA: TGTGCCAGCAGTTTCAGCGGAAGCAGGACCTACGAGCAGTACTTC; CDR3: CASSFSGSRTYEQYF; V: TRBV28; J: TRBJ2-7; size: few; D: .
DNA: TGTGCCAGCACACAAAGGGGAAACTATGGCTACACCTTC; CDR3: CASTQRGNYGYTF; V: TRBV12-3/TRBV12-4; J: TRBJ1-2; size: many; D: .